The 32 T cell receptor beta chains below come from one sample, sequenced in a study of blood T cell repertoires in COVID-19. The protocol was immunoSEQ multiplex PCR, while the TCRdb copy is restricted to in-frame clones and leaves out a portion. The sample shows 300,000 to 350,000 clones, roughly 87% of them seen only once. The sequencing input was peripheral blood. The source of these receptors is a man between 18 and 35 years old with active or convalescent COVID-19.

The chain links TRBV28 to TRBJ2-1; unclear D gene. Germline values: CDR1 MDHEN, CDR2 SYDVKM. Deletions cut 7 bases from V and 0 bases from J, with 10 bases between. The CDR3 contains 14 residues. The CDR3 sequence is CASTETSSYNEQFF. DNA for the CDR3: TGTGCCAGCACAGAGACAAGCTCCTACAATGAGCAGTTCTTC.

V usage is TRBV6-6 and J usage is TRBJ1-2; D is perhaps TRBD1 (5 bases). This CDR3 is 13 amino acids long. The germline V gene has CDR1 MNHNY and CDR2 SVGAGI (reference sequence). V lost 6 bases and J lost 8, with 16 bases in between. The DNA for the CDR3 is TGTGCCAGCAGAGGGGAGGGGCCGAGGGGCTACACCTTC. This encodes CASRGEGPRGYTF.

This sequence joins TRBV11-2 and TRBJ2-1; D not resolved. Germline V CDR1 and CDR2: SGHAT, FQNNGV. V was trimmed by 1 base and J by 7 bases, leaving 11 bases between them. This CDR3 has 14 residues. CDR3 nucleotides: TGTGCCAGCAGCTTAGTCTCTCGCGGAAATGAGCAGTTCTTC. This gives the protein CASSLVSRGNEQFF.

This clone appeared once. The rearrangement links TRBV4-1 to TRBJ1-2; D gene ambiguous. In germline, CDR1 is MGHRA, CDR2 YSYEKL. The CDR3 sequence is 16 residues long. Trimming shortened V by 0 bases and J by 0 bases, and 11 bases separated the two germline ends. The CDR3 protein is CASSQEAALANYGYTF. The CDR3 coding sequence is TGCGCCAGCAGCCAAGAGGCCGCCCTAGCTAACTATGGCTACACCTTC.

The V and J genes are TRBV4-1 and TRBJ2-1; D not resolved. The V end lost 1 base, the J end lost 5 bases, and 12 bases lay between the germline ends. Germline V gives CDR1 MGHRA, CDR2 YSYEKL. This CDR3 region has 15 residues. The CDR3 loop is CASSQVPSVDNEQFF. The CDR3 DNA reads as TGCGCCAGCAGCCAAGTCCCGTCGGTGGACAATGAGCAGTTCTTC.

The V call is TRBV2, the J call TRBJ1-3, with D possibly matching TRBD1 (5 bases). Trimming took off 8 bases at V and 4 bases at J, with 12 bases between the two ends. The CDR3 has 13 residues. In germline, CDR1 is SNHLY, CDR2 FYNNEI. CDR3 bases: TGTGCCAGCGGACCCGGGGGAGGAAACACCATATATTTT. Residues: CASGPGGGNTIYF.

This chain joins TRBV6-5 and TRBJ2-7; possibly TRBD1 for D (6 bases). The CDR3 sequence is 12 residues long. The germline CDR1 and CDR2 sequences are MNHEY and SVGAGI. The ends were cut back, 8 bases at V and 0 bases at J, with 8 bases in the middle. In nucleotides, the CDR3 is TGTGCCAGCGGGACATTCTCCTACGAGCAGTACTTC. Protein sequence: CASGTFSYEQYF.

The CDR3 loop reads CSVLAGGPGDTQYF. CDR3 nucleotides: TGCAGCGTCCTAGCGGGAGGGCCGGGAGATACGCAGTATTTT. The chain joins TRBV29-1 to TRBJ2-3; 12 positions match TRBD2. Losses at the gene ends were 6 bases for V and 5 bases for J; bases not matched to a gene: 6. The CDR3 is 14 residues long. Germline CDR1 and CDR2: SQVTM and ANQGSEA.

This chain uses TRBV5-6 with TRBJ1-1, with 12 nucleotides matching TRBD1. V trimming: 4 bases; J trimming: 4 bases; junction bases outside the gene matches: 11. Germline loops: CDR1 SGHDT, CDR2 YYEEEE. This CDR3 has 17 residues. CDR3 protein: CASSLPGQGAPGTEAFF. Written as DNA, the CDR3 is TGTGCCAGCAGCCTCCCGGGACAGGGGGCGCCGGGCACTGAAGCTTTCTTT. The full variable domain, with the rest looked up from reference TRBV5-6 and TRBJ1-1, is DAGVTQSPTHLIKTRGQQVTLRCSPKSGHDTVSWYQQALGQGPQFIFQYYEEEERQRGNFPDRFSGHQFPNYSSELNVNALLLGDSALYLCASSLPGQGAPGTEAFFGQGTRLTVV.

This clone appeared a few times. The DNA for the CDR3 is TGTGCCAGCACCCGGACAGGGAAGGCCACTGAAGCTTTCTTT. Its protein product is CASTRTGKATEAFF. The chain combines TRBV5-6 with TRBJ1-1; 8 nucleotides line up with TRBD1. The germline gives CDR1 SGHDT, CDR2 YYEEEE. V trimming: 6 bases; J trimming: 4 bases; junction bases outside the gene matches: 8. The CDR3 length is 14 residues.

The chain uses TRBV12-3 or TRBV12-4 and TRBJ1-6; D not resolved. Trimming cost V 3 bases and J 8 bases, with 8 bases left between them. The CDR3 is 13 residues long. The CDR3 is CASSFVGDSPLHF. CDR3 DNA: TGTGCCAGCAGTTTTGTGGGAGATTCACCCCTCCACTTT.

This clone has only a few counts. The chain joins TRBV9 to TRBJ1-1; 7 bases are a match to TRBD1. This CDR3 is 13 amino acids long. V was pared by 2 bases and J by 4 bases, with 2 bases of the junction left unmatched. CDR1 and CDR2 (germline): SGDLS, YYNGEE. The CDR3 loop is CASSVPGGTEAFF. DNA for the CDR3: TGTGCCAGCAGCGTCCCAGGGGGCACTGAAGCTTTCTTT.

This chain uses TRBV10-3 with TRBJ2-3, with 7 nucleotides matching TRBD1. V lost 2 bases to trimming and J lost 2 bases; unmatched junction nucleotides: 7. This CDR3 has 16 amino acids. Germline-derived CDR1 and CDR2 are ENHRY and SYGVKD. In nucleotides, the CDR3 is TGTGCCATCAGTGAGCCCTTGGACAGGAACACAGATACGCAGTATTTT. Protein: CAISEPLDRNTDTQYF.

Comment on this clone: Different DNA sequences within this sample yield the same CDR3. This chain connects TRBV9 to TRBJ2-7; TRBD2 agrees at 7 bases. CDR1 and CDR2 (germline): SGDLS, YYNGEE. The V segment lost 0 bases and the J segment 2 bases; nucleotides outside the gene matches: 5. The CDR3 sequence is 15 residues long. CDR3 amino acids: CASSVGAGATYEQYF. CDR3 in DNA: TGTGCCAGCAGCGTAGGCGCGGGAGCAACCTACGAGCAGTACTTC.

CDR3 amino acids: CASSTSGGTEAFF. As DNA, the CDR3 is TGTGCCAGCTCCACCTCGGGGGGAACTGAAGCTTTCTTT. The J gene is TRBJ1-1, the V gene TRBV18; the D gene is possibly TRBD1 (5 bases). The V end lost 6 bases, the J end lost 5 bases, and 13 bases lay between the germline ends. The CDR3 spans 13 residues. CDR1 is KGHSH, CDR2 LQKENI, per germline.

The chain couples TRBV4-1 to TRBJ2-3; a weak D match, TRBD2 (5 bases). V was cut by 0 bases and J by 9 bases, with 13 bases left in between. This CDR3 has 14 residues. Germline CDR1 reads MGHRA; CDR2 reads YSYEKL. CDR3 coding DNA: TGCGCCAGCAGCCAAGAAAGAGGGCTTGGGACGCAGTATTTT. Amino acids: CASSQERGLGTQYF.

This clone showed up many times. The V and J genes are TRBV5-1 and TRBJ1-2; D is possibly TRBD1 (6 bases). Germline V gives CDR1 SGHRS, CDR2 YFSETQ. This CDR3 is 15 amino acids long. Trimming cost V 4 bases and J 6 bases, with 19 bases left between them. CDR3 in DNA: TGCGCCAGCAGCCCGTCCCGACAGGATCCAGATGGCTACACCTTC. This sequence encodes CASSPSRQDPDGYTF.

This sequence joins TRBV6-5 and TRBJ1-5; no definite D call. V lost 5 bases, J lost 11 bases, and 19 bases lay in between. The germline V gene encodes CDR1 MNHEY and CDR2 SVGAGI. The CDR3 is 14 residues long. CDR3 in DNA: TGTGCCAGCAGTCCCGACGGGATTATGCCGGCCCAGCATTTT. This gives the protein CASSPDGIMPAQHF.

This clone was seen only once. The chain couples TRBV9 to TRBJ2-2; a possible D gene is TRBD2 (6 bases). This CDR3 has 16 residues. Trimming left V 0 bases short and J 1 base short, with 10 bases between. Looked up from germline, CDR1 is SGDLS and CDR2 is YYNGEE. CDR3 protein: CASSVEGRENTGELFF. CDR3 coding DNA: TGTGCCAGCAGCGTAGAGGGGCGGGAGAACACCGGGGAGCTGTTTTTT.

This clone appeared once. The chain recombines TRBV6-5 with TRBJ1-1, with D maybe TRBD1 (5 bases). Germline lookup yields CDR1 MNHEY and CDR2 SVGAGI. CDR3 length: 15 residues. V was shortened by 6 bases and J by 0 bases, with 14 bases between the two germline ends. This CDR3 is CASRPRQIVNTEAFF. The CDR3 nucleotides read TGTGCCAGCAGGCCAAGACAGATAGTGAACACTGAAGCTTTCTTT.

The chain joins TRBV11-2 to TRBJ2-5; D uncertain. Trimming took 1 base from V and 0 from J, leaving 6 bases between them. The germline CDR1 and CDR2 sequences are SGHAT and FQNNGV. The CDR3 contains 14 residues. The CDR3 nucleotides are TGTGCCAGCAGCTTAGGACTCTACCAAGAGACCCAGTACTTC. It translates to CASSLGLYQETQYF.

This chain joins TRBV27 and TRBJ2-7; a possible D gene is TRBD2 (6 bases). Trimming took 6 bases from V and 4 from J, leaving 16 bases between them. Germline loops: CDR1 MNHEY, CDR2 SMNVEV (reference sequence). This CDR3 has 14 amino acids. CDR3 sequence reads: CASSPGLGIYEQYF. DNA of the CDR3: TGTGCCAGCAGCCCGGGACTTGGAATTTACGAGCAGTACTTC.

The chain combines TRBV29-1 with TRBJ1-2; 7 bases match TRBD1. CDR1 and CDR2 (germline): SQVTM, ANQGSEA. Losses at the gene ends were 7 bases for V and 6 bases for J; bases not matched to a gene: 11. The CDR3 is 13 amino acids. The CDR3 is CSATADRVDGYTF. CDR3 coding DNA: TGCAGCGCTACAGCAGACAGGGTGGATGGCTACACCTTC.

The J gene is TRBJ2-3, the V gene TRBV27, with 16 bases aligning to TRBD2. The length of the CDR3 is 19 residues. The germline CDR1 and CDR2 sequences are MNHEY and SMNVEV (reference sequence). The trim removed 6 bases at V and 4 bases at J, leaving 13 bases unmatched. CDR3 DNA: TGTGCCAGCAGACGAGGGACTAGCGGGAGGGGAGGTTTGGCAGATACGCAGTATTTT. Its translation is CASRRGTSGRGGLADTQYF.

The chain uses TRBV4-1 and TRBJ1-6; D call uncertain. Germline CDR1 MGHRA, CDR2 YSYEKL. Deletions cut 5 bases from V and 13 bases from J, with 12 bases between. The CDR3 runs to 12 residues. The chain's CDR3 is CASSSRGAPLHF. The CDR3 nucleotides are TGCGCCAGCAGCTCCCGCGGTGCTCCCCTCCACTTT.

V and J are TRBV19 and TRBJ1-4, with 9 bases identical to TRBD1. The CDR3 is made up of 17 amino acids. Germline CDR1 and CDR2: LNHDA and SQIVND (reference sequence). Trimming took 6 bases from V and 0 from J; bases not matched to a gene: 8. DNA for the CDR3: TGTGCCAGTAGGGACAGGGGCTACTTCTCAACTAATGAAAAACTGTTTTTT. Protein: CASRDRGYFSTNEKLFF.

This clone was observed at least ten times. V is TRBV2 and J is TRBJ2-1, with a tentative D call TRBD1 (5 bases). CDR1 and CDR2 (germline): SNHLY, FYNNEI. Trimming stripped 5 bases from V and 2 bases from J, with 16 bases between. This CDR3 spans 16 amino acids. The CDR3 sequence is CASSYLKDITYNEQFF. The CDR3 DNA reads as TGTGCCAGCAGTTACCTAAAGGACATAACCTACAATGAGCAGTTCTTC.

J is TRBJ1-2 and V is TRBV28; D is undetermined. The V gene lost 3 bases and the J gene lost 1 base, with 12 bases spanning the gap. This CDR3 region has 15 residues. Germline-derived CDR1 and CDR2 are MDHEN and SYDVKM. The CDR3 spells CASSFLRGGNYGYTF. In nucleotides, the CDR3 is TGTGCCAGCAGTTTTTTACGAGGCGGTAACTATGGCTACACCTTC.

The CDR3 DNA sequence: TGTGCCAGTGGACTAGCGGGAGAATTAGATACGCAGTATTTT. Its protein is CASGLAGELDTQYF. The rearrangement joins TRBV28 to TRBJ2-3, with 13 bases that match TRBD2. Germline CDR1 and CDR2: MDHEN and SYDVKM. J lost 5 bases, V lost 9 bases, and 5 bases had no gene match. The CDR3 contains 14 residues.

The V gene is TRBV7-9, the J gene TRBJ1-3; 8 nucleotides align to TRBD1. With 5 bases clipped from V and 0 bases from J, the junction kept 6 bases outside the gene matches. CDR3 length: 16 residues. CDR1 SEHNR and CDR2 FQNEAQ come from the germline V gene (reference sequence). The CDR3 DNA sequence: TGTGCCAGCAGCACGGGACAGGCCCTCTCTGGAAACACCATATATTTT. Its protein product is CASSTGQALSGNTIYF.

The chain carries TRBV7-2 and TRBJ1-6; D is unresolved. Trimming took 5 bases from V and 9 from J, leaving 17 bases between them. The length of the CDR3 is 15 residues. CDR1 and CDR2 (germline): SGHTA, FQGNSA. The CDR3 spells CASSLSGGFSSPLHF. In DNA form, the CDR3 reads TGTGCCAGCAGCCTCTCCGGCGGGTTTAGTTCACCCCTCCACTTT.

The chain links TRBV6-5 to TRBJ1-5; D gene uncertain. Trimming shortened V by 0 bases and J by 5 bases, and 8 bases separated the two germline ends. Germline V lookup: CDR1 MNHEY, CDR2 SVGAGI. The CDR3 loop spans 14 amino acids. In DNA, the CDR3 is TGTGCCAGCAGTTACTCGCAGGTCGATCAGCCCCAGCATTTT. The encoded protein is CASSYSQVDQPQHF.